The rows below give T cell receptor beta chains drawn from one sample of a study of OX40 agonist ivuxolimab in advanced cancers. Sequencing was performed with immunoSEQ multiplex PCR; in TCRdb, only in-frame clones are kept and a portion is missing. The sample has some 86,000 clones, approximately 86% seen once. The sample here was CD4+ or CD8+ T cells sorted from blood, taken in a trial of the OX40 agonist ivuxolimab. These receptors were taken from an adult with an advanced solid tumor such as melanoma, head and neck, liver or kidney cancer. The CDR3 runs from the conserved cysteine through the conserved F or W. Fields, in order: V gene, J gene, CDR3 protein.

TRBV9	TRBJ2-3	CASSSPLGLSSTDTQYF
TRBV7-2	TRBJ2-3	CASSRRDITDTQYF
TRBV13	TRBJ2-2	CASSLTFWGGGRATGELFF
TRBV30	TRBJ1-5	CAWSTGQGDPAQHF
TRBV30	TRBJ2-7	CAWTLLQGVGEQYF
TRBV28	TRBJ2-7	CASRKDRDTLRQYF
TRBV6-1	TRBJ1-1	CASRTARDTEAFF
TRBV30	TRBJ2-3	CAWDLIPPTDTQYF
TRBV28	TRBJ2-1	CASSPDNEQFF
TRBV27	TRBJ2-7	CASSLLGGGGEQYF
TRBV4-2	TRBJ2-1	CASSQTSGRDSYNEQFF